Presented here are 27 T cell receptor beta chains from one specimen sequenced in a study of control samples from healthy donors and cancer patients. Data came from immunoSEQ multiplex PCR; TCRdb stores just in-frame clones and leaves some out. The table shows about 170,000 clones, with 80% to 95% occurring only once. Sequenced sample: blood. The receptor source for this set is a woman aged 55 to 70 in good health.

This chain links TRBV21-1 with TRBJ1-2; the DNA was not used to check the table's D call, TRBD1. TRBV21-1 is deemed a pseudogene. CDR3 length: 14 residues. The CDR3 DNA reads TGTGCCAGCGCCGCTCCGGGACAGAACTATGGCTACACCTTC. It specifies CASAAPGQNYGYTF.

Worth noting for this clone: The sample holds other DNA sequences that translate to the same CDR3. J is TRBJ2-7 and V is TRBV5-5; 10 nucleotides align to TRBD1. V lost 4 bases to trimming and J lost 4 bases; unmatched junction nucleotides: 5. CDR1 and CDR2 (germline): SGHKS, YYEKEE (reference sequence). This CDR3 is built from 14 residues. CDR3 coding DNA: TGTGCCAGCAGCCGGACAGGGGGTGGGTACGAGCAGTACTTC. This gives the protein CASSRTGGGYEQYF.

J is TRBJ1-6 and V is TRBV30; 8 bases are a match to TRBD1. The CDR3 is 15 amino acids. In germline, CDR1 is GTSNPN, CDR2 SVGIG (reference sequence). V lost 5 bases, J lost 7 bases, and 10 bases stayed unmatched. The CDR3 sequence is CAWGIMTGVNSPLHF. As DNA, the CDR3 is TGTGCCTGGGGGATCATGACAGGGGTAAATTCACCCCTCCACTTT.

This chain connects TRBV5-1 to TRBJ2-5; TRBD2 aligns across 9 bases. This CDR3 is 15 amino acids long. CDR1 is SGHRS, CDR2 YFSETQ, per germline. The V segment lost 6 bases and the J segment 4 bases; nucleotides outside the gene matches: 10. This CDR3 is CASTPLAGGTETQYF. The DNA for the CDR3 is TGCGCCAGCACTCCCCTTGCGGGAGGGACAGAGACCCAGTACTTC.

The chain is built from TRBV6-1 and TRBJ1-5, with TRBD1 matching over 8 bases. CDR3 length: 15 residues. Germline CDR1 reads MNHNS; CDR2 reads SASEGT. After removal of 3 bases from V and 7 bases from J, the junction contained 8 bases not matched to a gene. The CDR3 DNA reads as TGTGCCAGCAGTGATACAGGACAGGGAGGGCAGCCCCAGCATTTT. Residues: CASSDTGQGGQPQHF.

This clone was counted only a few times. V and J are TRBV6-5 and TRBJ2-7; 10 bases align to TRBD1. This CDR3 spans 14 amino acids. Per the germline V gene, CDR1 is MNHEY and CDR2 is SVGAGI. V was clipped by 4 bases and J by 1 base; unmatched bases: 1. This CDR3 reads CASSWGQGSYEQYF. The CDR3 nucleotides are TGTGCCAGCAGTTGGGGACAGGGGTCCTACGAGCAGTACTTC.

The V and J genes are TRBV5-1 and TRBJ2-1, with D unclear. Germline CDR1 is SGHRS and CDR2 is YFSETQ. V was shortened by 4 bases and J by 8 bases, with 10 bases between the two germline ends. This CDR3 region has 12 residues. The CDR3 sequence is CASSDNNDEQFF. The CDR3 coding sequence is TGCGCCAGCAGCGATAACAACGATGAGCAGTTCTTC.

The CDR3 DNA follows: TGCGCCAGCAGCCAAGATCCGGGACAGGGTAATTCACCCCTCCACTTT. Translated, it gives CASSQDPGQGNSPLHF. V is TRBV4-3 and J is TRBJ1-6, with 9 bases fitting TRBD1. CDR3 size: 16 residues. V gave up 0 bases and J gave up 6 bases; unmatched junction bases: 3. Germline V gene data show CDR1 as LGHNA and CDR2 as YSLEER.

This chain uses TRBV12-3 or TRBV12-4 with TRBJ2-7; D not certain. This CDR3 is 13 amino acids long. V lost 8 bases and J 4 bases, leaving 15 bases between the germline ends. The CDR3 region has the DNA TGTGCCAGCCTAAAGGAGTGGGGATACGAGCAGTACTTC. Translated: CASLKEWGYEQYF.

This chain connects TRBV3-1 (or the pseudogene TRBV3-2) to TRBJ1-5; D unresolved. There are 12 residues in the CDR3. Between the trimmed V and J ends, which lost 1 base and 7 bases, there was a span of 5 bases. Germline values: CDR1 LGHDT, CDR2 YNNKEL (reference sequence). Here the CDR3 reads CASSQGTQPQHF. The CDR3 DNA reads as TGTGCCAGCAGCCAAGGGACGCAGCCCCAGCATTTT.

Worth noting for this clone: One end of the junction varies from germline; a read error may be responsible. The chain combines TRBV7-9 with TRBJ2-2; tentative D call: TRBD2 (6 bases). The CDR3 contains 12 residues. The germline V gene encodes CDR1 SEHNR and CDR2 FQNEAQ (reference sequence). CDR3 sequence reads: CASSLATGELFF. In DNA, the CDR3 is TGTGCCAGCAGCCTAGCGACCGGGGAGCTGTTTTTT.

The genes are TRBV28 and TRBJ1-4; 7 bases agree with TRBD1. Trimming cost V 10 bases and J 4 bases; bases outside gene matches: 9. CDR1 is MDHEN and CDR2 is SYDVKM in the germline V gene. CDR3 length: 14 amino acids. In nucleotides, the CDR3 is TGTGCCACCGAGAATCCAGGGGGTAATGAAAAACTGTTTTTT. This codes for CATENPGGNEKLFF.

The chain combines TRBV9 with TRBJ2-7, with 12 bases identical to TRBD2. The CDR3 totals 15 residues. Per germline, CDR1 SGDLS and CDR2 YYNGEE. V gave up 1 base and J gave up 7 bases; unmatched junction bases: 6. The CDR3, as DNA: TGTGCCAGCAGCGTAACTAGCGGGGGGCCTGGAGAGCAGTACTTC. Its translation: CASSVTSGGPGEQYF.

The V gene is TRBV4-3, the J gene TRBJ2-5; TRBD2 might be the D (7 bases). Trimming cost V 4 bases and J 4 bases, with 22 bases left between them. The CDR3 is 17 residues long. Per germline, CDR1 LGHNA and CDR2 YSLEER. The chain's CDR3 is CASSPKRGHGIPETQYF. The CDR3 DNA reads TGCGCCAGCAGCCCTAAGCGGGGACACGGAATCCCAGAGACCCAGTACTTC.

This rearrangement joins TRBV9 to TRBJ1-1; D not resolved. V was clipped by 0 bases and J by 0 bases, with 9 bases between them. This CDR3 region has 15 residues. Germline-derived CDR1 and CDR2 are SGDLS and YYNGEE. The CDR3 DNA is TGTGCCAGCAGCGTAGATCAGATCATGAACACTGAAGCTTTCTTT. As protein: CASSVDQIMNTEAFF.

This clone was seen more than once but under ten times. This chain connects TRBV4-1 to TRBJ2-3; 10 bases are a match to TRBD2. There are 15 residues in the CDR3. The germline V gene encodes CDR1 MGHRA and CDR2 YSYEKL. The V and J ends lost 8 bases and 6 bases, in that order; junction bases with no gene match: 11. The CDR3 sequence: CASARLAGEGDTQYF. The CDR3 DNA sequence: TGCGCCAGCGCACGGCTAGCGGGGGAGGGGGATACGCAGTATTTT.

A remark on this clone: Because the CDR3's place on the DNA is in doubt, the DNA is left out and the CDR3 is given as listed by TCRdb. The CDR3 is CASNPPKGVAGGINEQFF. The V call is TRBV21-1, the J call TRBJ2-1; TRBD2, the table's D call, lacks a check against the DNA. TRBV21-1 counts as a pseudogene. The CDR3 is 18 amino acids long, termini counted.

This rearrangement joins TRBV29-1 to TRBJ2-1; D possibly corresponds to TRBD2 (6 bases). Germline V gene lookup returns CDR1 SQVTM and CDR2 ANQGSEA. Trimming shortened V by 7 bases and J by 4 bases, and 17 bases separated the two germline ends. The CDR3 runs 14 residues. This chain's CDR3 is CSGGVTGDYNEQFF. The CDR3 DNA reads as TGCAGCGGTGGTGTGACGGGGGATTACAATGAGCAGTTCTTC.

The CDR3 protein is CASSTGTSKNTEAFF. Written as DNA, the CDR3 is TGTGCCAGCAGCACTGGGACGTCGAAGAACACTGAAGCTTTCTTT. This sequence joins TRBV7-9 and TRBJ1-1, with TRBD1 as a possible D gene (5 bases). CDR1 and CDR2 from the germline V gene are SEHNR and FQNEAQ (reference sequence). The V gene lost 5 bases and the J gene lost 1 base, with 14 bases spanning the gap. This CDR3 comprises 15 residues.

This sequence joins TRBV2 and TRBJ1-6; unclear D gene. This CDR3 spans 14 amino acids. Germline V gene sequence: CDR1 SNHLY, CDR2 FYNNEI. V lost 6 bases to trimming and J lost 3 bases, with 9 bases between them. The CDR3 here is CASRAGVYNSPLHF. The DNA of the CDR3 is TGTGCCAGCAGAGCGGGAGTCTATAATTCACCCCTCCACTTT.

J is TRBJ2-7 and V is TRBV3-1 (or the pseudogene TRBV3-2), with TRBD2 matching over 11 bases. This CDR3 is built from 16 residues. Trimming at V came to 1 base and at J to 4 bases, leaving 6 bases not matched to a gene. The germline gives CDR1 LGHDT, CDR2 YNNKEL (reference sequence). CDR3 nucleotides: TGTGCCAGCAGCCAAGCTCCGGGACTAGCGGAGTACGAGCAGTACTTC. Residues: CASSQAPGLAEYEQYF.

The chain is built from TRBV19 and TRBJ1-5; no reliable D call. V lost 3 bases and J lost 0, with 9 bases in between. CDR1 is LNHDA and CDR2 is SQIVND in the germline V gene (reference sequence). The CDR3 sequence is 15 residues long. In nucleotides, the CDR3 is TGTGCCAGTAGTATCGGCCAGATTAGCAATCAGCCCCAGCATTTT. It translates to CASSIGQISNQPQHF.

This rearrangement joins TRBV7-2 to TRBJ1-1; D is uncertain. Germline CDR1 reads SGHTA; CDR2 reads FQGNSA. The CDR3 loop spans 12 amino acids. Between the trimmed V and J ends, which lost 5 bases and 5 bases, there was a span of 9 bases. The CDR3, as DNA: TGTGCCAGCAGCCCTCGGAGTACTGAAGCTTTCTTT. Translation: CASSPRSTEAFF.

The table lists this clone with a few counts. This chain uses TRBV5-4 with TRBJ2-5, with 10 bases identical to TRBD2. The J segment lost 3 bases and the V segment lost 0 bases, leaving 2 bases of the junction unmatched. The germline V gene has CDR1 SGHNT and CDR2 YYREEE (reference sequence). The CDR3 totals 15 residues. CDR3 nucleotides: TGTGCCAGCAGCTTGGGCACTAGCGGGGAAGAGACCCAGTACTTC. It translates to CASSLGTSGEETQYF.

The gene calls are TRBV5-1 and TRBJ1-2; D gene unclear. V was cut by 2 bases and J by 8 bases, with 19 bases left in between. In germline, CDR1 is SGHRS, CDR2 YFSETQ. The CDR3 is made up of 15 amino acids. CDR3 sequence reads: CASSFDTPVIGGYTF. The CDR3, as DNA: TGCGCCAGCAGCTTCGACACTCCCGTGATAGGAGGCTACACCTTC. The full variable domain, with the rest looked up from reference TRBV5-1 and TRBJ1-2, is KAGVTQTPRYLIKTRGQQVTLSCSPISGHRSVSWYQQTPGQGLQFLFEYFSETQRNKGNFPGRFSGRQFSNSRSEMNVSTLELGDSALYLCASSFDTPVIGGYTFGSGTRLTVV.

The gene calls are TRBV2 and TRBJ1-1; D perhaps matches TRBD1 (6 bases). Trimming cost V 7 bases and J 10 bases, with 19 bases left between them. This CDR3 has 13 residues. Germline CDR1 reads SNHLY; CDR2 reads FYNNEI. As DNA, the CDR3 is TGTGCCAGCACTAAGGACATCGGGGGCCTAGCTTTCTTT. Its translation is CASTKDIGGLAFF.

The chain employs TRBV9 and TRBJ2-3; D might be TRBD2 (6 bases). The CDR3 has 15 residues. The germline gives CDR1 SGDLS, CDR2 YYNGEE. The germline V and J ends were trimmed by 1 base and 5 bases, with 14 bases remaining between them. The CDR3 spells CASSVRDFRGDTQYF. For the CDR3, the DNA is TGTGCCAGCAGCGTAAGGGACTTCCGTGGAGATACGCAGTATTTT.